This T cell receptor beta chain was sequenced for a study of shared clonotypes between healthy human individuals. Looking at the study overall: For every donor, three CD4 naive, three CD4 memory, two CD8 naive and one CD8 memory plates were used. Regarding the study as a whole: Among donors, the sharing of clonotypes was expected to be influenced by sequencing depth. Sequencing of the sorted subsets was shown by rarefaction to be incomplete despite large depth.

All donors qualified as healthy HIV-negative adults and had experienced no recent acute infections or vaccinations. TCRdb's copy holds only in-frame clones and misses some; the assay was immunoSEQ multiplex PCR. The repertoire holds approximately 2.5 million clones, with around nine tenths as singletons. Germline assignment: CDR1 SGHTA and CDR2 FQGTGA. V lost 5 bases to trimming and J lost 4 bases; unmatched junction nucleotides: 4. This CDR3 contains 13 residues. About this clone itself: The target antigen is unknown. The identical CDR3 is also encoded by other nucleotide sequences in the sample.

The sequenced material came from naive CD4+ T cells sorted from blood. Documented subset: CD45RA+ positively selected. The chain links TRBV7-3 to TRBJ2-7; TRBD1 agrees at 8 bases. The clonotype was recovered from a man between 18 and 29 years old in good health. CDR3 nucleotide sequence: TGTGCCAGCAGCCCCGGGACAGGTTACGAGCAGTACTTC. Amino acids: CASSPGTGYEQYF.